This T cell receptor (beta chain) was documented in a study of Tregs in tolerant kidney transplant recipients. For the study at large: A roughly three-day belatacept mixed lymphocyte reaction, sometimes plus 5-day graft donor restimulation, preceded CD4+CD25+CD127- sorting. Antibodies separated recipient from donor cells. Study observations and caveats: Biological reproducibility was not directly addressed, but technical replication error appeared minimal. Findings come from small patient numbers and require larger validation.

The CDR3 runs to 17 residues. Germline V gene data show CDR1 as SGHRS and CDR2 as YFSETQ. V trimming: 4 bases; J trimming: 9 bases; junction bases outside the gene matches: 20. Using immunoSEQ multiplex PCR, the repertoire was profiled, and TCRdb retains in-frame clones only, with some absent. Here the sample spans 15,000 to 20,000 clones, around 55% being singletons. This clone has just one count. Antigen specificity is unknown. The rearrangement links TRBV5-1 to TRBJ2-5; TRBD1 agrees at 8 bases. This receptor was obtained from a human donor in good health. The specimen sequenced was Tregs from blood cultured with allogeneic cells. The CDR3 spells CASSRQGAMGYKMAQYF. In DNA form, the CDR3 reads TGCGCCAGCAGCCGGCAGGGGGCGATGGGGTACAAGATGGCCCAGTACTTC.